A single sample gave rise to the 22 T cell receptor beta chains below, sequenced in a study of blood T cell repertoires in COVID-19. Data came from immunoSEQ multiplex PCR; TCRdb stores just in-frame clones and leaves some out. Altogether about 300,000 clones are present, 75% to 95% being singletons, with the ten largest covering roughly 1.1%. The material sequenced was PBMCs or T cells enriched from blood (not recorded which). The receptors come from a woman aged 25 to 39 who had recovered from COVID-19.

This sequence joins TRBV3-1 (or the pseudogene TRBV3-2) and TRBJ2-7; 10 bases agree with TRBD2. The junction had 7 bases not matched to a gene; V was cut back by 5 bases and J by 6 bases. The CDR3 runs to 14 residues. Looked up from germline, CDR1 is LGHDT and CDR2 is YNNKEL (reference sequence). The CDR3 protein is CASSASSGSPEQYF. The CDR3 nucleotides are TGTGCCAGCAGCGCGTCTAGCGGGAGTCCCGAGCAGTACTTC.

This clone was counted once. The chain links TRBV15 to TRBJ2-2; D is unresolved. The CDR3 contains 16 residues. Trimming took off 1 base at V and 1 base at J, with 10 bases between the two ends. Germline V gene lookup returns CDR1 LNHNV and CDR2 YYDKDF (reference sequence). This chain's CDR3 is CATSRVTFENTGELFF. In DNA form, the CDR3 reads TGTGCCACCAGCAGAGTGACTTTCGAGAACACCGGGGAGCTGTTTTTT.

J is TRBJ1-4 and V is TRBV28; 9 bases match TRBD1. This CDR3 has 14 amino acids. Losses at the gene ends were 8 bases for V and 5 bases for J; bases not matched to a gene: 6. Germline lookup yields CDR1 MDHEN and CDR2 SYDVKM. CDR3 sequence (DNA): TGTGCCAGCCTATCGGGACAGGGAAATGAAAAACTGTTTTTT. Protein: CASLSGQGNEKLFF.

The chain carries TRBV7-2 and TRBJ2-7; maybe TRBD2 (7 bases). Germline V gives CDR1 SGHTA, CDR2 FQGNSA. V lost 5 bases and J lost 5, with 16 bases in between. This CDR3 region has 14 residues. CDR3 nucleotide sequence: TGTGCCAGCAGCCTCTTAGGGGGGGGACACGAGCAGTACTTC. Amino acid sequence: CASSLLGGGHEQYF.

The rearrangement links TRBV11-3 to TRBJ1-2, with 8 bases fitting TRBD1. The CDR3 is made up of 16 amino acids. Trimming at V came to 5 bases and at J to 3 bases, leaving 11 bases not matched to a gene. The germline gives CDR1 SGHNT, CDR2 YENEEA. CDR3 nucleotides: TGTGCCAGCAGCCTTAACGGACAGGGTTCTCACTATGGCTACACCTTC. As protein: CASSLNGQGSHYGYTF.

The chain employs TRBV30 and TRBJ1-3, with D hard to call. V was shortened by 0 bases and J by 0 bases, with 6 bases between the two germline ends. The CDR3 has 14 amino acids. Germline loops: CDR1 GTSNPN, CDR2 SVGIG (reference sequence). This chain's CDR3 is CAWSVRSSGNTIYF. Here the CDR3 DNA reads TGTGCCTGGAGTGTGAGGAGCTCTGGAAACACCATATATTTT.

V and J are TRBV5-1 and TRBJ2-6, with D perhaps matching TRBD1 (6 bases). The CDR3 has 17 residues. Germline V lookup: CDR1 SGHRS, CDR2 YFSETQ. V lost 3 bases, J lost 0 bases, and 13 bases lay in between. CDR3 sequence reads: CASSSTTGYSGANVLTF. DNA of the CDR3: TGCGCCAGCAGCTCGACGACAGGCTACTCTGGGGCCAACGTCCTGACTTTC.

The chain carries TRBV11-2 and TRBJ1-2; D call uncertain. This CDR3 spans 14 amino acids. Per the germline V gene, CDR1 is SGHAT and CDR2 is FQNNGV. The CDR3 DNA sequence: TGTTCTGAAAGAGGGCAGACAACTAACTATGGCTACACCTTC. The encoded protein is CSERGQTTNYGYTF.

This clone occurred a few times. This rearrangement joins TRBV5-4 to TRBJ2-7; 10 bases match TRBD2. Germline V gives CDR1 SGHNT, CDR2 YYREEE (reference sequence). Germline trimming cut 0 bases from V and 11 bases from J; bases unmatched to any gene: 5. The CDR3 spans 13 residues. CDR3 in amino acids: CASSLELAGLEYF. As DNA, the CDR3 is TGTGCCAGCAGCTTGGAACTAGCGGGATTAGAGTACTTC.

In this sample, this clone turned up once. This chain uses TRBV4-1 with TRBJ2-5; TRBD1 might be the D (5 bases). This CDR3 spans 18 amino acids. CDR1 is MGHRA and CDR2 is YSYEKL in the germline V gene. V was clipped by 2 bases and J by 4 bases, with 23 bases between them. This chain's CDR3 is CASSQPARQLIFGETQYF. For the CDR3, the DNA is TGCGCCAGCAGCCAACCAGCCCGACAGCTTATTTTCGGAGAGACCCAGTACTTC.

The V call is TRBV28, the J call TRBJ1-1; no clear D gene. With 5 bases removed from V and 5 bases from J, the gap between germline ends came to 12 bases. The CDR3 is 13 residues long. Germline V gene data show CDR1 as MDHEN and CDR2 as SYDVKM. This chain's CDR3 is CASSPTAVTEAFF. Written as DNA, the CDR3 is TGTGCCAGCAGTCCAACAGCCGTGACTGAAGCTTTCTTT.

The chain uses TRBV6-5 and TRBJ2-7; 15 bases agree with TRBD2. Germline V gene sequence: CDR1 MNHEY, CDR2 SVGAGI. V shed 6 bases and J 7 bases; nucleotides not matched to a gene: 7. The CDR3 covers 15 residues. This chain's CDR3 is CASSGLAGGPGEQYF. CDR3 DNA sequence: TGTGCCAGCAGCGGACTAGCGGGAGGGCCTGGGGAGCAGTACTTC.

This clone was seen only a few times. The CDR3 DNA sequence: TGTGCCAGCAGTTACCTCTACGGGAGGGGTCCGAGCTCCTACAATGAGCAGTTCTTC. This gives the protein CASSYLYGRGPSSYNEQFF. The chain employs TRBV6-2 or TRBV6-3 and TRBJ2-1, with 8 bases that match TRBD2. This CDR3 has 19 residues. From germline, CDR1 is MNHEY and CDR2 SVGEGT. V lost 2 bases, J lost 0 bases, and 12 bases stayed unmatched.

The chain employs TRBV28 and TRBJ2-5, with 10 bases aligning to TRBD1. This CDR3 spans 16 amino acids. Germline assignment: CDR1 MDHEN and CDR2 SYDVKM. Losses at the gene ends were 5 bases for V and 4 bases for J; bases not matched to a gene: 10. Here the CDR3 reads CASSPTRTGGRETQYF. CDR3 bases: TGTGCCAGCAGTCCGACTCGGACAGGGGGTAGAGAGACCCAGTACTTC.

The genes are TRBV19 and TRBJ2-7; 9 bases agree with TRBD2. The CDR3 totals 14 residues. V lost 6 bases, J lost 2 bases, and 5 bases stayed unmatched. Germline V gene lookup returns CDR1 LNHDA and CDR2 SQIVND (reference sequence). The CDR3 bases are TGTGCCAGTAGCGGAGCTAGCGGGGCCTACGAGCAGTACTTC. It is translated as CASSGASGAYEQYF.

This clone was found a few times. The chain recombines TRBV11-2 with TRBJ1-1; a possible D gene is TRBD1 (6 bases). The CDR3 is 15 amino acids. Trimming took 5 bases from V and 5 from J, leaving 18 bases between them. Per germline, CDR1 SGHAT and CDR2 FQNNGV. This chain's CDR3 is CASSARWGRNTEAFF. CDR3 nucleotide sequence: TGTGCCAGCAGCGCCCGATGGGGGCGAAATACTGAAGCTTTCTTT.

In its sample, this clone was seen once. This chain uses TRBV9 with TRBJ1-1; D is perhaps TRBD1 (6 bases). The CDR3 length is 12 residues. Trimming stripped 4 bases from V and 5 bases from J, with 9 bases between. In germline, CDR1 is SGDLS, CDR2 YYNGEE. Here the CDR3 reads CASSKGVTEAFF. CDR3 bases: TGTGCCAGCAGCAAGGGGGTAACTGAAGCTTTCTTT.

The chain is built from TRBV28 and TRBJ1-1; D is undetermined. CDR1 is MDHEN and CDR2 is SYDVKM in the germline V gene. V gave up 3 bases and J gave up 3 bases, with 8 bases separating them. The CDR3 extends over 13 amino acids. Here the CDR3 reads CASSLSRDTEAFF. In nucleotides, the CDR3 is TGTGCCAGCAGTTTGTCCCGGGACACTGAAGCTTTCTTT. The whole variable domain, filled in from reference TRBV28 and TRBJ1-1, reads DVKVTQSSRYLVKRTGEKVFLECVQDMDHENMFWYRQDPGLGLRLIYFSYDVKMKEKGDIPEGYSVSREKKERFSLILESASTNQTSMYLCASSLSRDTEAFFGQGTRLTVV.

This sequence joins TRBV27 and TRBJ2-7; weak D call: TRBD2 (6 bases). CDR1 and CDR2 from the germline V gene are MNHEY and SMNVEV (reference sequence). The V end lost 5 bases, the J end lost 1 base, and 27 bases lay between the germline ends. This CDR3 is built from 19 residues. The CDR3 DNA is TGTGCCAGCAGTCCTGGAGCGGGTAGGGGAGATTTACGGTCCTACGAGCAGTACTTC. The encoded protein is CASSPGAGRGDLRSYEQYF.

The chain links TRBV5-6 to TRBJ2-7; D is undetermined. The CDR3 is made up of 11 amino acids. Germline CDR1 SGHDT, CDR2 YYEEEE. Deletions cut 0 bases from V and 5 bases from J, with 3 bases between. This CDR3 reads CASSLDNEQYF. The CDR3 region has the DNA TGTGCCAGCAGCTTGGACAACGAGCAGTACTTC.

The chain links TRBV15 to TRBJ2-1, with a tentative D call TRBD1 (5 bases). In germline, CDR1 is LNHNV, CDR2 YYDKDF (reference sequence). V was trimmed by 2 bases and J by 6 bases, leaving 8 bases between them. This CDR3 is 13 amino acids long. Here the CDR3 reads CATSRSTGNEQFF. In nucleotides, the CDR3 is TGTGCCACCAGCAGAAGCACAGGCAATGAGCAGTTCTTC.

This sequence joins TRBV5-6 and TRBJ2-1; tentatively, D is TRBD2 (5 bases). Looked up from germline, CDR1 is SGHDT and CDR2 is YYEEEE. V was shortened by 4 bases and J by 9 bases, with 14 bases between the two germline ends. The CDR3 runs 13 residues. The CDR3 DNA is TGTGCCAGCAGCCGAAAAGGAGGAGGTGAGCAGTTCTTC. This codes for CASSRKGGGEQFF.